The entry below gives a single T cell receptor (beta chain) sequence along with its context. TCRdb's table, derived via immunoSEQ multiplex PCR, lists solely in-frame clones and lacks some. The data show around 100,000 clones, with roughly 76% seen just once and under 5.5% held by the top ten. This sample stems from a study of blood T cell repertoires in COVID-19. The CDR3 sequence is 16 residues long. The V segment lost 3 bases and the J segment 7 bases; nucleotides outside the gene matches: 11. Germline V lookup: CDR1 LNHNV, CDR2 YYDKDF (reference sequence). The sample was peripheral blood. The genes are TRBV15 and TRBJ2-1; TRBD2 agrees at 8 bases. The TCR originated in a man older than 75 with COVID-19, enrolled during active disease. The DNA for the CDR3 is TGTGCCACCAGCAGCACACGGGAGGGCCGCGGAAATGAGCAGTTCTTC. It encodes CATSSTREGRGNEQFF.